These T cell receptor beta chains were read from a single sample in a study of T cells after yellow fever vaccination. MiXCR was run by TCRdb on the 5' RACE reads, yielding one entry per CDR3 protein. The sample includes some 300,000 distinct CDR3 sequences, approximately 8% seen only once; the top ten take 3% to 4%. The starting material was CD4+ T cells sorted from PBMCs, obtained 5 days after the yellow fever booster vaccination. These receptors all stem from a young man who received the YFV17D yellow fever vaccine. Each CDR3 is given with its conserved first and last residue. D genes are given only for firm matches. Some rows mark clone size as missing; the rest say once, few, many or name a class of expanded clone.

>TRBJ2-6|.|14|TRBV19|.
CASTSHSGANVLTF
TGTGCCAGTACGAGCCACTCTGGGGCCAACGTCCTGACTTTC
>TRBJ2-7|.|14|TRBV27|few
CASSLVGVAYEQYF
TGTGCCAGCAGTTTGGTAGGGGTGGCCTACGAGCAGTACTTC
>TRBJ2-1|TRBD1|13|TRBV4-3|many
CASRGHRGTEQFF
TGCGCCAGCAGGGGGCACAGGGGTACTGAGCAGTTCTTC
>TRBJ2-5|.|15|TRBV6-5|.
CASSYSTGAGMTQYF
TGTGCCAGCAGTTACTCGACCGGGGCCGGGATGACCCAGTACTTC
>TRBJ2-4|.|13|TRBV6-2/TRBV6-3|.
CASSSNGRNIQYF
TGTGCCAGCAGTTCAAACGGAAGGAACATTCAGTACTTC
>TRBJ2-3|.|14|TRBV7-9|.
CASSFPGSTDTQYF
TGTGCCAGCAGCTTCCCGGGTAGCACAGATACGCAGTATTTT
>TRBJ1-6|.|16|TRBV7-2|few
CASSLEWEVGSSPLHF
TGTGCCAGCAGCTTAGAGTGGGAGGTCGGAAGTTCACCCCTCCACTTT
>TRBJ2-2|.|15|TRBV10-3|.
CAISVQGTDTGELFF
TGTGCCATCAGTGTCCAAGGCACGGACACCGGGGAGCTGTTTTTT
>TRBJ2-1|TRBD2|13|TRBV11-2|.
CASSLDRGLGQFF
TGTGCCAGCAGCTTAGATAGGGGACTAGGGCAGTTCTTC
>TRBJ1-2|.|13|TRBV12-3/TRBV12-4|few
CASSQRQSISYTF
TGTGCCAGCAGTCAGAGACAATCGATAAGCTACACCTTC
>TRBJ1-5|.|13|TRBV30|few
CAFSPDSLQPQHF
TGTGCCTTCTCCCCGGACAGTCTTCAGCCCCAGCATTTT
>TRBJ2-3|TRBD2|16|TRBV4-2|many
CASSSTPGGLRGTQYF
TGTGCCAGCAGCTCCACGCCGGGGGGGCTACGTGGTACGCAGTATTTT
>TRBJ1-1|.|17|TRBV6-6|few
CASRAGLGARGGTEAFF
TGTGCCAGCAGGGCGGGATTAGGGGCGCGGGGGGGCACTGAAGCTTTCTTT
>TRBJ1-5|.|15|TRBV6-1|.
CASSEYKGSNQPQHF
TGTGCCAGCAGTGAATATAAAGGGAGCAATCAGCCCCAGCATTTT
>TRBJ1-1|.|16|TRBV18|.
CASSPPNGGTNTEAFF
TGTGCCAGCTCACCACCGAATGGCGGCACGAACACTGAAGCTTTCTTT
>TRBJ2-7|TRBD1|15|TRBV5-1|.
CASSPQGQGVYEQYF
TGCGCCAGCAGCCCTCAGGGACAGGGCGTATACGAGCAGTACTTC
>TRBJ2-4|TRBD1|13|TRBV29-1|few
CSARQGARNIQYF
TGCAGCGCCCGTCAGGGGGCCAGAAACATTCAGTACTTC
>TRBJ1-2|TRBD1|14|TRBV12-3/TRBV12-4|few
CASSPRQGGHGYTF
TGTGCCAGCAGTCCGCGACAGGGGGGGCATGGCTACACCTTC